This T cell receptor (beta chain) was retrieved from a study of tumor-infiltrating lymphocytes in oesophageal squamous cell carcinoma. TCRdb ran MiXCR on the PCR reads and lists one entry per CDR3 protein. This sample yields 15,000 to 20,000 distinct CDR3 sequences, of which around 48% are seen a single time; under 50% belongs to the top ten. This clonotype was seen a few times. The sequence was obtained from a female donor with esophageal squamous cell carcinoma. Material: normal esophageal tissue next to the tumor.

The CDR3 DNA sequence: TGTGCCAGCAGCTTCAAACAGGGGAACTATGGCTACACCTTC. This gives the protein CASSFKQGNYGYTF. The J gene is TRBJ1-2, the V gene TRBV7-8; 7 bases line up with TRBD1. The germline gives CDR1 SGHVS, CDR2 FQNEAQ. J was trimmed by 2 bases and V by 3 bases; bases with no gene match: 3. This CDR3 spans 14 amino acids.